These 27 T cell receptor beta chains were sequenced from one sample in a study of yellow fever vaccine responses in identical twins. From the RT-PCR reads, TCRdb called clonotypes with MiXCR, one entry per CDR3 protein. The table includes 35,000 or so distinct CDR3 sequences, 60% detected once. The sequencing used T cells from blood (PBMCs), unsorted or a sorted subset (not recorded which), collected before or after yellow fever vaccination (not recorded which). These TCRs come from a woman younger than 35 who received the yellow fever vaccine.

V is TRBV27 and J is TRBJ1-5; D gene unclear. V lost 3 bases to trimming and J lost 0 bases, with 9 bases between them. CDR1 and CDR2 (germline): MNHEY, SMNVEV (reference sequence). This CDR3 has 15 amino acids. The CDR3 here is CASSLLGDSNQPQHF. The DNA for the CDR3 is TGTGCCAGCAGTTTGTTAGGCGATAGCAATCAGCCCCAGCATTTT.

The chain has TRBV10-3 and TRBJ1-5; D unclear. V was cut by 0 bases and J by 2 bases, with 8 bases left in between. The CDR3 is 15 amino acids. Germline CDR1 reads ENHRY; CDR2 reads SYGVKD. The CDR3 DNA sequence: TGTGCCATCAGTGAGTCGGGCTTTGGCAATCAGCCCCAGCATTTT. Translated, it gives CAISESGFGNQPQHF.

This chain connects TRBV7-6 to TRBJ2-7; 9 nucleotides match TRBD2. CDR1 is SGHVS and CDR2 is FNYEAQ in the germline V gene. This CDR3 is built from 14 residues. The V segment lost 5 bases and the J segment 7 bases; nucleotides outside the gene matches: 9. CDR3 bases: TGTGCCAGCAGCCCCCGGGTAGCGGGAGATGAGCAGTACTTC. Amino acid sequence: CASSPRVAGDEQYF.

V is TRBV11-2 and J is TRBJ2-5, with D perhaps TRBD2 (5 bases). The CDR3 sequence is 14 residues long. Germline CDR1 and CDR2: SGHAT and FQNNGV. Trimming took 4 bases from V and 5 from J, leaving 14 bases between them. In DNA, the CDR3 is TGTGCCAGCAGCTCTCGAGACTCGGGGGAGACCCAGTACTTC. The encoded protein is CASSSRDSGETQYF. Full variable domain (missing parts from reference TRBV11-2 and TRBJ2-5): EAGVAQSPRYKIIEKRQSVAFWCNPISGHATLYWYQQILGQGPKLLIQFQNNGVVDDSQLPKDRFSAERLKGVDSTLKIQPAKLEDSAVYLCASSSRDSGETQYFGPGTRLLVL.

This rearrangement joins TRBV7-3 to TRBJ1-1, with a possible D match to TRBD1 (5 bases). The CDR3 contains 16 residues. The ends were cut back, 2 bases at V and 2 bases at J, with 15 bases in the middle. The germline CDR1 and CDR2 sequences are SGHTA and FQGTGA. CDR3 coding DNA: TGTGCCAGCAGCTTAGAAGGGCAGGGCAAAAACACTGAAGCTTTCTTT. Its translation is CASSLEGQGKNTEAFF. Variable domain in full (rest from reference TRBV7-3 and TRBJ1-1): GAGVSQTPSNKVTEKGKYVELRCDPISGHTALYWYRQSLGQGPEFLIYFQGTGAADDSGLPNDRFFAVRPEGSVSTLKIQRTERGDSAVYLCASSLEGQGKNTEAFFGQGTRLTVV.

The chain recombines TRBV18 with TRBJ2-1, with D possibly being TRBD1 (5 bases). The CDR3 extends over 12 amino acids. V dropped 3 bases and J dropped 15 bases, with 15 bases sitting between them. Germline CDR1 and CDR2: KGHSH and LQKENI. The CDR3 nucleotides are TGTGCCAGCTCACCCAATTTGGGGCTGGCGTTCTTC. Amino acids: CASSPNLGLAFF.

The V and J genes are TRBV7-3 and TRBJ2-2; D ambiguous. The germline V and J ends were trimmed by 0 bases and 4 bases, with 3 bases remaining between them. There are 13 residues in the CDR3. Germline-derived CDR1 and CDR2 are SGHTA and FQGTGA. The CDR3: CASSLTITGELFF. CDR3 DNA sequence: TGTGCCAGCAGCTTAACGATCACCGGGGAGCTGTTTTTT.

The chain carries TRBV2 and TRBJ2-1, with 14 bases fitting TRBD2. Germline values: CDR1 SNHLY, CDR2 FYNNEI. Trimming at V came to 9 bases and at J to 8 bases, leaving 6 bases not matched to a gene. The CDR3 runs 14 residues. The CDR3 spells CARSQTSGRDEQFF. The CDR3, as DNA: TGTGCCAGGAGCCAGACTAGCGGGAGGGATGAGCAGTTCTTC.

This clonotype appeared a single time. V is TRBV12-3 or TRBV12-4 and J is TRBJ2-2; D is undetermined. The CDR3 is 12 residues long. V was cut by 6 bases and J by 4 bases, with 6 bases left in between. CDR3 DNA: TGTGCCAGCAGATATATCACCGGGGAGCTGTTTTTT. Protein: CASRYITGELFF.

V is TRBV19 and J is TRBJ1-5; tentative D call: TRBD1 (5 bases). Germline CDR1 is LNHDA and CDR2 is SQIVND (reference sequence). V was pared by 6 bases and J by 0 bases, with 15 bases between. CDR3 length: 16 residues. In DNA, the CDR3 is TGTGCCAGTAGCGCTCGGGACTTCTATAGCAATCAGCCCCAGCATTTT. Its protein product is CASSARDFYSNQPQHF.

V and J are TRBV2 and TRBJ2-1, with D tentatively TRBD1 or TRBD2 (5 bases each). Germline CDR1 SNHLY, CDR2 FYNNEI. Trimming pared 3 bases from V and 0 bases from J, leaving 6 bases between. The CDR3 is made up of 14 amino acids. CDR3 DNA: TGTGCCAGCAGTGAGGGGACCTCCTACAATGAGCAGTTCTTC. Translation: CASSEGTSYNEQFF.

This chain connects TRBV7-9 to TRBJ2-3; 8 positions match TRBD1. This CDR3 comprises 14 residues. CDR1 is SEHNR, CDR2 FQNEAQ, per germline (reference sequence). With V trimmed by 8 bases and J by 5 bases, 9 bases remained unmatched. The CDR3 loop is CASQEQGGRDTQYF. CDR3 DNA: TGTGCCAGCCAGGAACAGGGGGGCAGAGATACGCAGTATTTT.

This clonotype ranks as medium-sized (0.01 to 0.1%). The CDR3 coding sequence is TGCGCCAGCAGCCAAGCGAGCGGGGGTGAAGCTTTCTTT. Its protein product is CASSQASGGEAFF. The chain joins TRBV4-1 to TRBJ1-1; D may be TRBD1 (5 bases). Germline lookup yields CDR1 MGHRA and CDR2 YSYEKL. The CDR3 is 13 amino acids. V gave up 1 base and J gave up 7 bases, with 10 bases separating them.

The rearrangement uses TRBV15 and TRBJ2-7; no clear D. The V gene lost 7 bases and the J gene lost 4 bases, with 17 bases spanning the gap. Germline CDR1 reads LNHNV; CDR2 reads YYDKDF (reference sequence). The length of the CDR3 is 14 residues. CDR3 nucleotide sequence: TGTGCCACCACAGCCCCTGGCGATACGTACGAGCAGTACTTC. Translation gives CATTAPGDTYEQYF.

The rearrangement joins TRBV4-1 to TRBJ2-1, with no clear D. The V end was cut by 3 bases, the J end by 0 bases, with 9 bases between. Germline V gene lookup returns CDR1 MGHRA and CDR2 YSYEKL. This CDR3 is 15 amino acids long. CDR3 protein: CASSHRYSSYNEQFF. In DNA, the CDR3 is TGCGCCAGCAGCCATCGGTATAGCTCCTACAATGAGCAGTTCTTC.

The chain combines TRBV18 with TRBJ1-1, with D uncertain. The CDR3 loop spans 14 amino acids. Trimming took 2 bases from V and 3 from J, leaving 10 bases between them. The V gene's germline CDR1 is KGHSH and CDR2 LQKENI. Here the CDR3 reads CASSPWYSHTEAFF. Here the CDR3 DNA reads TGTGCCAGCTCACCATGGTACAGCCACACTGAAGCTTTCTTT.

V is TRBV28 and J is TRBJ1-2; D uncertain. The CDR3 is 12 residues long. V gave up 2 bases and J gave up 8 bases, with 9 bases separating them. The germline V gene has CDR1 MDHEN and CDR2 SYDVKM. The CDR3 DNA reads TGTGCCAGCAGTTTAGTGGTCGGGGGCTACACCTTC. Protein sequence: CASSLVVGGYTF.

The V call is TRBV15, the J call TRBJ2-7; 11 bases match TRBD2. Looked up from germline, CDR1 is LNHNV and CDR2 is YYDKDF (reference sequence). There are 13 residues in the CDR3. With 5 bases clipped from V and 7 bases from J, the junction kept 4 bases outside the gene matches. DNA for the CDR3: TGTGCCACCAGCTCCCGACTAGCGGGAGAGCAGTACTTC. Translated: CATSSRLAGEQYF.

The V gene is TRBV29-1, the J gene TRBJ1-1; D uncertain. Germline loops: CDR1 SQVTM, CDR2 ANQGSEA. The CDR3 totals 11 residues. Trimming pared 5 bases from V and 6 bases from J, leaving 10 bases between. The CDR3 sequence is CSVRQGAEAFF. The CDR3, as DNA: TGCAGCGTTCGGCAAGGCGCTGAAGCTTTCTTT.

This chain uses TRBV11-2 with TRBJ2-5, with TRBD2 matching over 10 bases. The CDR3 spans 14 residues. The germline V gene has CDR1 SGHAT and CDR2 FQNNGV. V trimming: 5 bases; J trimming: 5 bases; junction bases outside the gene matches: 5. The DNA for the CDR3 is TGTGCCAGCAGCCCCACTAGCGGGACCGAGACCCAGTACTTC. It encodes CASSPTSGTETQYF.

V gene TRBV5-5 combines with J gene TRBJ2-7; D uncertain. Germline V CDR1 and CDR2: SGHKS, YYEKEE (reference sequence). The CDR3 is 11 residues long. V dropped 1 base and J dropped 6 bases, with 5 bases sitting between them. The CDR3 is CASSLWVEQYF. As DNA, the CDR3 is TGTGCCAGCAGCTTGTGGGTCGAGCAGTACTTC.

The chain links TRBV11-3 to TRBJ2-3; the match to TRBD2 covers 14 bases. The length of the CDR3 is 16 residues. Per germline, CDR1 SGHNT and CDR2 YENEEA. J lost 3 bases, V lost 5 bases, and 4 bases had no gene match. The CDR3 sequence is CASSKGLAGETDTQYF. For the CDR3, the DNA is TGTGCCAGCAGCAAGGGACTAGCGGGAGAAACAGATACGCAGTATTTT.

The rearrangement links TRBV11-3 to TRBJ1-6; 8 nucleotides agree with TRBD1. V gave up 1 base and J gave up 9 bases; unmatched junction bases: 2. Germline CDR1 and CDR2: SGHNT and YENEEA. The CDR3 is 14 amino acids. The CDR3 is CASSLGTGFSPLHF. CDR3 DNA: TGTGCCAGCAGCTTAGGGACAGGGTTTTCACCCCTCCACTTT.

The chain has TRBV4-1 and TRBJ2-1, with D hard to call. Germline V gene lookup returns CDR1 MGHRA and CDR2 YSYEKL. This CDR3 has 15 amino acids. Deletions cut 0 bases from V and 2 bases from J, with 8 bases between. The CDR3 loop is CASSQDGTPYNEQFF. The DNA of the CDR3 is TGCGCCAGCAGCCAAGATGGCACTCCCTACAATGAGCAGTTCTTC.

The count of this clonotype is one. This chain links TRBV7-6 with TRBJ2-2; a weak D match, TRBD1 (6 bases). Trimming cost V 2 bases and J 4 bases, with 20 bases left between them. This CDR3 spans 18 amino acids. Germline CDR1 SGHVS, CDR2 FNYEAQ. CDR3 in amino acids: CASSLSSRQGLFTGELFF. The CDR3 nucleotides are TGTGCCAGCAGCTTATCTTCCCGGCAGGGGCTCTTCACCGGGGAGCTGTTTTTT.

The chain has TRBV29-1 and TRBJ2-7, with 11 nucleotides matching TRBD2. The J segment lost 4 bases and the V segment lost 5 bases, leaving 10 bases of the junction unmatched. CDR1 and CDR2 from the germline V gene are SQVTM and ANQGSEA. CDR3 length: 15 residues. In DNA form, the CDR3 reads TGCAGCGTTTGGGATATACTAGCGGGAGCGTACGAGCAGTACTTC. It yields the protein CSVWDILAGAYEQYF.

The chain combines TRBV2 with TRBJ1-1; the D is unclear. The CDR3 is 13 amino acids. The V and J ends lost 5 bases and 2 bases respectively, with 9 bases between them. The germline V gene encodes CDR1 SNHLY and CDR2 FYNNEI. The CDR3 protein is CASSLEENTEAFF. CDR3 sequence (DNA): TGTGCCAGCAGTTTGGAAGAAAACACTGAAGCTTTCTTT.